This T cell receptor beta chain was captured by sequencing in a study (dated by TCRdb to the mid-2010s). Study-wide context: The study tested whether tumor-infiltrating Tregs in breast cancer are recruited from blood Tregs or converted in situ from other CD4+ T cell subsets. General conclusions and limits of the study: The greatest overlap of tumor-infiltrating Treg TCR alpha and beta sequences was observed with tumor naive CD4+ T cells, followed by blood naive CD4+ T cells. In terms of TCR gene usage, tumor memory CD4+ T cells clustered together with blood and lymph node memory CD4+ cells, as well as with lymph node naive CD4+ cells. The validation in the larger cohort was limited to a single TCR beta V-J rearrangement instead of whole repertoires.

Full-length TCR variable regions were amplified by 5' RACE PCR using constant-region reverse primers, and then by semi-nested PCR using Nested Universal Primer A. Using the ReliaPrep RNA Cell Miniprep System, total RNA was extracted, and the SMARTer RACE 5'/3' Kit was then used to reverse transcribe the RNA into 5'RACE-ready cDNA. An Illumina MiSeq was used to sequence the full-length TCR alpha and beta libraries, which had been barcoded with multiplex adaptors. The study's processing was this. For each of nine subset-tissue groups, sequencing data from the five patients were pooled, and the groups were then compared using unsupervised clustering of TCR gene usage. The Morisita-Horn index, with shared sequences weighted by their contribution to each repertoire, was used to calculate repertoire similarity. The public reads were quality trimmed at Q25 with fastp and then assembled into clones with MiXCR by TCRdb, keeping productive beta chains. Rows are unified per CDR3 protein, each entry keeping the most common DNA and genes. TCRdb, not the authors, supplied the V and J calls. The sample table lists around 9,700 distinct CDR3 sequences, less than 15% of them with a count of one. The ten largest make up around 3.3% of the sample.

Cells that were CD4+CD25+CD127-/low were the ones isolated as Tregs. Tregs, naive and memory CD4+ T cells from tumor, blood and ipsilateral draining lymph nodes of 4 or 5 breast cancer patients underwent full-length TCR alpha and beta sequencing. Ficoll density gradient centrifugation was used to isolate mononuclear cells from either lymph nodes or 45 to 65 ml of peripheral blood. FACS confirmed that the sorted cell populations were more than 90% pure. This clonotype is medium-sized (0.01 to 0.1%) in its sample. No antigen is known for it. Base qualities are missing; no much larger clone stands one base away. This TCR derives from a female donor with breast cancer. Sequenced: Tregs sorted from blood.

The sequence in DNA is TGCGCCAGCAGCTTGTCTGCCGGTTCTAACACCGGGGAGCTGTTTTTT. This encodes CASSLSAGSNTGELFF. The rearranged segments are TRBV5-1 and TRBJ2-2; the D segment cannot be called with confidence. From the germline V gene, CDR1 is SGHRS and CDR2 is YFSETQ. The V and J ends are trimmed by 1 base and 2 bases, leaving 12 bases between them. The CDR3 runs 16 residues from the cysteine to the phenylalanine. Of the read, only the CDR3 DNA is kept; its 48 bases are in frame from base 1.